Shown below are 21 T cell receptor gamma chains from a single sample sequenced in a study of human gamma delta and Vdelta1 T cells (dated by TCRdb to between 2017 and 2018). Library construction relied on PCR. TCRdb shows the sequencer as Illumina MiSeq. Clonotypes were called again by TCRdb from the public reads via CATT, and duplicate nucleotide sequences were then merged into one entry. This sample has about 400 gamma-chain clones in its table, and less than 5% of those were observed once. 82% of the sample lies in the top ten. Sequenced material: differentiated CD27- Vdelta1 gamma-delta T cells from blood. The source is a human donor in good health.

As to this clone: The TCRdb protein comes from a much larger clone and disagrees with this DNA's translation at residue 6, likely due to a read error; the protein given here is derived from the DNA. The chain uses TRGV3 and TRGJ1 or TRGJ2. Germline lookup yields CDR1 VTNTFY and CDR2 YDVSTARD (reference sequence). The CDR3 extends over 13 amino acids. Trimming cost V 3 bases and J 6 bases; bases outside gene matches: 8. The CDR3 region has the DNA TGTGCCACCTGGGACTGGCGCCCTTATAAGAAACTCTTT. Translated: CATWDWRPYKKLF.

This chain connects TRGV3 to TRGJ1 or TRGJ2. Germline V gives CDR1 VTNTFY, CDR2 YDVSTARD (reference sequence). J lost 10 bases, V lost 12 bases, and 15 bases had no gene match. The CDR3 runs to 11 residues. The CDR3 coding sequence is TGTGCCTTCTGGGAGAGTCAGAAGAAACTCTTT. The encoded protein is CAFWESQKKLF.

This clone was seen a handful of times. This likely stems from a read error, as it lies one base from a far larger clone. The same CDR3 arises from other DNA sequences in this sample as well. The genes are TRGV9 and TRGJP. CDR3 length: 18 residues. From germline, CDR1 is GITISATS and CDR2 ISYDGTV (reference sequence). The CDR3 is CALWEVIPQELGKKIKVF. The CDR3 DNA follows: TGTGCCTTGTGGGAGGTGATCCCCCAAGAGTTGGGGAAAAAAATCAAGGTATTT.

The J gene was not called, though the V gene is TRGV3. The germline gives CDR1 VTNTFY, CDR2 YDVSTARD (reference sequence). This CDR3 has 11 residues. The CDR3 DNA reads TGTGCCACCTGGGACAGGCAGGGCAAAATATTT. This codes for CATWDRQGKIF.

This clone turned up a few times. One junction end disagrees with the germline gene, perhaps due to a read error. The chain links TRGV9 to TRGJ1 or TRGJ2. The germline CDR1 and CDR2 sequences are GITISATS and ISYDGTV (reference sequence). The CDR3 has 18 amino acids. CDR3 loop: CALWEVIPQLLGKKKKVF. CDR3 nucleotide sequence: TGTGCCTTGTGGGAGGTGATCCCCCAATTGTTGGGGAAAAAAAAAAAGGTCTTT.

By sample fraction, this clone is large. Possible read error: a much larger clone is one base away. The J gene is TRGJ1 or TRGJ2, the V gene TRGV3. The CDR3 runs 11 residues. Looked up from germline, CDR1 is VTNTFY and CDR2 is YDVSTARD (reference sequence). V shed 0 bases, J shed 11 bases, and the junction held 4 bases outside the gene matches. CDR3 protein: CATWDRQEKLF. The DNA of the CDR3 is TGTGCCACCTGGGACAGGCAGGAGAAACTCTTT.

This clone was counted a few times. With only one base between it and a far larger clone, this is likely a read error. Other DNA sequences in this specimen translate into the identical CDR3. J is TRGJP and V is TRGV9. Germline-derived CDR1 and CDR2 are GITISATS and ISYDGTV (reference sequence). This CDR3 is built from 18 residues. CDR3 amino acids: CALWEVIPQELGKKIKVF. DNA for the CDR3: TGTGCCTTGTGGGAGGTGATCCCCCAAGAGTTGGGAAAAAAAATCAAGGTATTT.

This clone was observed a few times. The V gene is uncalled and the J gene is TRGJP2. The CDR3 covers 16 residues. The CDR3 nucleotides are TGTGCCACCTTTGACATGCCGAGGAGTAGTGATTGGATCAAGACGTTT. Protein sequence: CATFDMPRSSDWIKTF.

The rearrangement joins TRGV1 to TRGJ1 or TRGJ2. TRGV1 is reported as an ORF; its role is uncertain. The CDR3 is made up of 11 amino acids. V trimming: 12 bases; J trimming: 12 bases; junction bases outside the gene matches: 17. The CDR3 region is CAFWERQRKLF. Written as DNA, the CDR3 is TGTGCCTTCTGGGAGAGGCAGAGGAAACTCTTT.

This clone was seen more than once but under ten times. TCRdb's listed protein matches a much larger clone and diverges from this DNA's translation at residue 6, likely through a read error; the protein shown comes from the DNA. The chain joins TRGV3 to TRGJ1 or TRGJ2. V dropped 2 bases and J dropped 6; count of bases not matched to a gene: 7. The CDR3 extends over 13 amino acids. The germline CDR1 and CDR2 sequences are VTNTFY and YDVSTARD (reference sequence). This chain's CDR3 is CATWDMRPYKKLF. CDR3 bases: TGTGCCACCTGGGACATGCGCCCTTATAAGAAACTCTTT.

This clone was detected a few times. One base separates it from a far larger clone, so it is likely a read error. The sample contains more than one DNA sequence encoding this CDR3. The V gene is TRGV3, the J gene TRGJ1 or TRGJ2. This CDR3 comprises 11 residues. Per the germline V gene, CDR1 is VTNTFY and CDR2 is YDVSTARD (reference sequence). In nucleotides, the CDR3 is TGTGCCACATGGGACAGGCAGGGGAAACTCTTT. It is translated as CATWDRQGKLF.

A remark on this clone: Translating this DNA gives a protein that differs at residue 9 from the TCRdb one, which belongs to a much larger clone; a read error is likely, and the protein shown is this translation. Other DNA variants within this sample encode the same CDR3. The chain uses TRGV9 and TRGJ1 or TRGJ2. The CDR3 runs to 11 residues. Per the germline V gene, CDR1 is GITISATS and CDR2 is ISYDGTV (reference sequence). The CDR3: CALWEDRKNLF. CDR3 nucleotides: TGTGCCTTGTGGGAGGACCGAAAGAATCTCTTT.

By frequency in the sample, this clone is large (0.1 to 1%). This chain connects TRGV3 to TRGJ1 or TRGJ2. This CDR3 comprises 13 residues. Germline V gene sequence: CDR1 VTNTFY, CDR2 YDVSTARD (reference sequence). J lost 5 bases, V lost 3 bases, and 7 bases had no gene match. The CDR3 region is CATWDGPNYKKLF. CDR3 sequence (DNA): TGTGCCACCTGGGACGGGCCCAATTATAAGAAACTCTTT.

The table lists this clone with a few counts. The amino acid sequence in TCRdb belongs to a much larger clone and departs from this DNA's translation at residue 5, likely a sequencing read error; the sequence shown is translated from the DNA. The chain combines TRGV3 with TRGJ1 or TRGJ2. The J gene was missing in TCRdb and was found by matching the end of the DNA to germline. CDR3 length: 16 residues. CDR1 is VTNTFY and CDR2 is YDVSTARD in the germline V gene (reference sequence). For the CDR3, the DNA is TGTGCCACCTGGGGCAGGCGGGCCCCTCTGAGTGATAAGAAACTCTTT. Protein: CATWGRRAPLSDKKLF.

This clone has a handful of counts. The V segment is TRGV9, and no J call was made. Germline lookup yields CDR1 GITISATS and CDR2 ISYDGTV (reference sequence). The CDR3 consists of 18 residues. Here the CDR3 DNA reads TGTGCCTTGTGGGAGGTGATCCCCCAAGAGTTGGGCAAAAAACTAAAGCTCTTT. Amino acid sequence: CALWEVIPQELGKKLKLF.

V gene TRGV5 combines with J gene TRGJ1 or TRGJ2. The J gene comes from matching the DNA to germline here; TCRdb lacks it. The germline V gene encodes CDR1 VINAFY and CDR2 YDVSNSKD. The length of the CDR3 is 13 residues. V was pared by 4 bases and J by 7 bases, with 10 bases of the junction left unmatched. The CDR3 sequence: CATWEKPGYKKLF. CDR3 nucleotide sequence: TGTGCCACCTGGGAGAAGCCAGGGTATAAGAAACTCTTT.

In this sample, this clone is medium-sized. A far larger clone is only one base removed, so a read error is likely. The identical CDR3 is also encoded by other nucleotide sequences in the sample. The rearrangement uses TRGV9 and TRGJP. The CDR3 spans 18 residues. CDR1 and CDR2 (germline): GITISATS, ISYDGTV (reference sequence). The CDR3 loop is CALWEVIPQELGKKIKVF. CDR3 nucleotide sequence: TGTGCCCTGTGGGAGGTGATCCCCCAAGAGTTGGGCAAAAAAATCAAGGTATTT.

As concerns this clone: TCRdb's entry gives the protein of a much larger clone, which mismatches this DNA's translation at residue 4, likely from a read error; the protein reported here is translated from the DNA. The V and J genes are TRGV3 and TRGJ1 or TRGJ2. Germline V gives CDR1 VTNTFY, CDR2 YDVSTARD (reference sequence). The trim removed 7 bases at V and 2 bases at J, leaving 8 bases unmatched. The CDR3 length is 13 residues. CDR3 sequence reads: CATCDSHYYKKLF. CDR3 nucleotides: TGTGCCACCTGTGACTCCCATTATTATAAGAAACTCTTT.

The chain combines TRGV9 with TRGJ1 or TRGJ2. The V gene end was trimmed by 6 bases and the J gene end by 8 bases; junction bases not matched to a gene: 13. The CDR3 covers 13 residues. Per germline, CDR1 GITISATS and CDR2 ISYDGTV (reference sequence). The CDR3 sequence: CALWLLARDKKLF. CDR3 coding DNA: TGTGCCTTGTGGTTGTTGGCGAGGGATAAGAAACTCTTT.

This clone turned up a few times. The TCRdb record carries a much larger clone's protein, which differs from this DNA's translation at residue 5; a read error is the likely cause, and the protein listed here is the DNA translation. This specimen includes other DNA sequences encoding the same CDR3. This sequence joins TRGV3 and TRGJ1 or TRGJ2. Germline CDR1 is VTNTFY and CDR2 is YDVSTARD (reference sequence). The CDR3 length is 13 residues. The CDR3 nucleotides are TGTGCCACCTGGTACAGGCGACCTTATAAGAAACTCTTT. Translating gives CATWYRRPYKKLF.

J is TRGJ1 or TRGJ2 and V is TRGV3. The J gene was missing in TCRdb and was found by matching the end of the DNA to germline. The V gene's germline CDR1 is VTNTFY and CDR2 YDVSTARD (reference sequence). The length of the CDR3 is 16 residues. V lost 1 base, J lost 1 base, and 10 bases stayed unmatched. DNA for the CDR3: TGTGCCACCTGGGACAGAGGGGGGTTTAATTATTATAAGAAACTCTTT. Its protein is CATWDRGGFNYYKKLF.